The clone carrying this T cell receptor (beta chain) was observed many times. The target antigen is unknown. This specimen comes from a study of T cells in Graves' hyperthyroidism and ophthalmopathy. Amplification yielded TCR beta CDR3 regions, with RNA transcripts as the source. RT-PCR in the first round (using the HTBI primer set) targeted the TCR CDR3. TCRdb independently ran MiXCR on the multiplex PCR reads; one entry per CDR3 protein. The sample carries approximately 630,000 distinct CDR3 sequences, around 15% recorded once. Trimming removed 4 bases from V and 7 bases from J, with 9 bases in between. The length of the CDR3 is 12 residues. Germline assignment: CDR1 SGHTS and CDR2 YDEGEE. Whole-study findings and limits: Among thyroid clonotypes expanded above 0.001, most also appeared in blood.

The gene calls are TRBV5-8 and TRBJ2-1; tentative D call: TRBD2 (7 bases). This TCR was sampled from a woman aged 25 to 39 with Graves' hyperthyroidism. Sequencing was performed on blood. In nucleotides, the CDR3 is TGTGCCAGCAGCAGGGGGGGTAATGAGCAGTTCTTC. Its translation is CASSRGGNEQFF.